This TCR beta chain is drawn from a study of T cells in women clearing cervical HPV infection. Study at large: Control women cleared a single incident HPV16 infection within 12 months.

Details on this clone: At one boundary the junction diverges from the germline segment, which might be a read error. The read stops 3 residues short of the end of the CDR3; the missing end is completed from the germline J gene. This specimen includes other DNA sequences encoding the same CDR3.

Per germline, CDR1 SGHTA and CDR2 FQGTGA. The CDR3 length is 13 residues. Only in-frame clones appear in the TCRdb table, and some are missing; sequencing was by immunoSEQ multiplex PCR. This sample contains roughly 31,000 clones. This receptor was taken from a woman aged 18-69 years with a cervical HPV16 infection that either progressed to CIN3+ or cleared (not recorded which). The chain joins TRBV7-3 to TRBJ1-1; weak D call: TRBD1 (5 bases). What was sequenced was blood buffy coat. The CDR3 is CVSSISGGTEAFF. The CDR3 bases that were read are TGTGTCAGCAGTATCTCGGGGGGGACTGAA.